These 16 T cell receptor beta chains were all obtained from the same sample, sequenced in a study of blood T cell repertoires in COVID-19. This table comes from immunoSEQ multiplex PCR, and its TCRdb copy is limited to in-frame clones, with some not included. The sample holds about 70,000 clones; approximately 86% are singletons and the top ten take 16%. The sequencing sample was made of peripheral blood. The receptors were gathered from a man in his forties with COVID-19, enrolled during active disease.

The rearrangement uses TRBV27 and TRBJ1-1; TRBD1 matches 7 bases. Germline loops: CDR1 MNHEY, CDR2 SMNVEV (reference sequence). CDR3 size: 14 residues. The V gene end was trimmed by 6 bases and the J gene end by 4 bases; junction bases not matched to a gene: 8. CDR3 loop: CASSQMTGSTEAFF. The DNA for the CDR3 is TGTGCCAGCAGCCAGATGACAGGGTCCACTGAAGCTTTCTTT.

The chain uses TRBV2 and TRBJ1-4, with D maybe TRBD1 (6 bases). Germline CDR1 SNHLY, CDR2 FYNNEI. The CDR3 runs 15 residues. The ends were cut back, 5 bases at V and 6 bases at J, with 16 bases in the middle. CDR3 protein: CASSNPRDMDEKLFF. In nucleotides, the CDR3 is TGTGCCAGCAGTAATCCCCGGGACATGGATGAAAAACTGTTTTTT.

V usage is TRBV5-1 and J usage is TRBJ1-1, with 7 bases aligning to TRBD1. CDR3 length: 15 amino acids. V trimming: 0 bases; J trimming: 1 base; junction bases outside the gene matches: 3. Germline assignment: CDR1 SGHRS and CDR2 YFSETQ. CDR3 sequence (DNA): TGCGCCAGCAGCTTGGTTCCAGGGGGGAACACTGAAGCTTTCTTT. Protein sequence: CASSLVPGGNTEAFF.

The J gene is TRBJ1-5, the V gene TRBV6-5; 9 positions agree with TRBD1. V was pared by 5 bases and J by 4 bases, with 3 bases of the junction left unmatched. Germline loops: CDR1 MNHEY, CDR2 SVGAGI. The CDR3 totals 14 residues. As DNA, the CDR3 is TGTGCCAGCAGTCTGGGACAGGGTAATCAGCCCCAGCATTTT. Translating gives CASSLGQGNQPQHF.

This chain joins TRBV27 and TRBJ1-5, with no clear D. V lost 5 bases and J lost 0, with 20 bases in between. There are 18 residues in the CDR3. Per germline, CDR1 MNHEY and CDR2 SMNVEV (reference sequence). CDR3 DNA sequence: TGTGCCAGCAGTCAAACGTTTGGGAGCAGTAATAGCAATCAGCCCCAGCATTTT. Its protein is CASSQTFGSSNSNQPQHF.

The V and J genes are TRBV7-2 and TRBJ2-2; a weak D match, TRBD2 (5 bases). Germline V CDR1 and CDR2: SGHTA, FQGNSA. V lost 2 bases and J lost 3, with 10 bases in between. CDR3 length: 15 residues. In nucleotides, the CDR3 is TGTGCCAGCAGCTTAAGTTCGAGGGACACCGGGGAGCTGTTTTTT. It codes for CASSLSSRDTGELFF.

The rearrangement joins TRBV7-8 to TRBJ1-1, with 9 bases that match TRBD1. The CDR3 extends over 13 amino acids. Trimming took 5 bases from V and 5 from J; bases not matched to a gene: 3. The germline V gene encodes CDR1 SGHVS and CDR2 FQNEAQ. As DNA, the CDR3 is TGTGCCAGCAGCCTGACAGGGGGGACTGAAGCTTTCTTT. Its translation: CASSLTGGTEAFF. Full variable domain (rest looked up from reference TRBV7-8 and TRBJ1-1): GAGVSQSPRYKVAKRGQDVALRCDPISGHVSLFWYQQALGQGPEFLTYFQNEAQLDKSGLPSDRFFAERPEGSVSTLKIQRTQQEDSAVYLCASSLTGGTEAFFGQGTRLTVV.

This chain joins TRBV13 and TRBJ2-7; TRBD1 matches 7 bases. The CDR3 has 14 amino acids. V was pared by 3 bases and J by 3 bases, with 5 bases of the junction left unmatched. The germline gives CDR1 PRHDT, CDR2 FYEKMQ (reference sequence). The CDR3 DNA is TGTGCCAGCAGCTTCCCGGGACAGTTCTACGAGCAGTACTTC. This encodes CASSFPGQFYEQYF.

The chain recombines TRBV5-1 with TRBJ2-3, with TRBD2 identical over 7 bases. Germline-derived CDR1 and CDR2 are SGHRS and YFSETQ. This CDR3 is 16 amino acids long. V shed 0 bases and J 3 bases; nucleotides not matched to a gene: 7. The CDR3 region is CASSLEAGEGTDTQYF. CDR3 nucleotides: TGCGCCAGCAGCTTGGAGGCGGGGGAAGGGACAGATACGCAGTATTTT.

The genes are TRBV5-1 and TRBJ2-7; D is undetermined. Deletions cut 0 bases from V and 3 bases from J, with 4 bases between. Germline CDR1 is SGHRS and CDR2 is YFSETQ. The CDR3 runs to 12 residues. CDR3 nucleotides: TGCGCCAGCAGCTTGGAGAGCTACGAGCAGTACTTC. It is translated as CASSLESYEQYF.

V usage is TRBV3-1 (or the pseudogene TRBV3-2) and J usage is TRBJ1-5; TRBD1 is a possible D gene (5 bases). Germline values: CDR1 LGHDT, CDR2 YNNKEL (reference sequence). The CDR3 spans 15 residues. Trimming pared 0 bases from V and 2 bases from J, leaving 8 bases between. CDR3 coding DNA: TGTGCCAGCAGCCAAGATGGGGGGGGCAATCAGCCCCAGCATTTT. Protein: CASSQDGGGNQPQHF.

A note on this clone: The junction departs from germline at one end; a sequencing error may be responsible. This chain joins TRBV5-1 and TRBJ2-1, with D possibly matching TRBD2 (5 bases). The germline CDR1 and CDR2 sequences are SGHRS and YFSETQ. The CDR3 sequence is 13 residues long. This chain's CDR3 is CASSPNGGKALLF. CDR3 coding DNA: TGCGCCAGCAGCCCGAATGGAGGAAAAGCACTTCTCTTC. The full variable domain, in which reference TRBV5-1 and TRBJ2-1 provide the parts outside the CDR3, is KAGVTQTPRYLIKTRGQQVTLSCSPISGHRSVSWYQQTPGQGLQFLFEYFSETQRNKGNFPGRFSGRQFSNSRSEMNVSTLELGDSALYLCASSPNGGKALLFGPGTRLTVL.

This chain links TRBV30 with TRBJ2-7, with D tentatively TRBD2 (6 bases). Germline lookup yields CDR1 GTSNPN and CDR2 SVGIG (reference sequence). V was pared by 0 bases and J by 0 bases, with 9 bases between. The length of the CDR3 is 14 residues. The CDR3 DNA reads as TGTGCCTGGAGTGTAGGAGGGAGCTCCTACGAGCAGTACTTC. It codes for CAWSVGGSSYEQYF. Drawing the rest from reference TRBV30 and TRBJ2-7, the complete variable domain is SQTIHQWPATLVQPVGSPLSLECTVEGTSNPNLYWYRQAAGRGLQLLFYSVGIGQISSEVPQNLSASRPQDRQFILSSKKLLLSDSGFYLCAWSVGGSSYEQYFGPGTRLTVT.

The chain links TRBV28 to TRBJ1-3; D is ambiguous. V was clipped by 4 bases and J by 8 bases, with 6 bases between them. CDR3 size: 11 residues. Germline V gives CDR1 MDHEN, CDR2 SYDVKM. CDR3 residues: CASSYADTIYF. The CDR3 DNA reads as TGTGCCAGCAGTTATGCGGACACCATATATTTT.

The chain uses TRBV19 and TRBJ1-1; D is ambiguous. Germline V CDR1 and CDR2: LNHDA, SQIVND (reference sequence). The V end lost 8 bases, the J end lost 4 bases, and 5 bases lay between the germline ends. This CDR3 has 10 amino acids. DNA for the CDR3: TGTGCCAGTGGAGGCACTGAAGCTTTCTTT. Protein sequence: CASGGTEAFF.

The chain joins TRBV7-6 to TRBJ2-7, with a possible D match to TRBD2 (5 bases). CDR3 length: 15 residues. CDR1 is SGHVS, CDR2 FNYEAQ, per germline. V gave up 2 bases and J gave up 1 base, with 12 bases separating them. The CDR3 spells CASSLKDWSSYEQYF. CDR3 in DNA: TGTGCCAGCAGCTTAAAGGACTGGTCGTCCTACGAGCAGTACTTC.